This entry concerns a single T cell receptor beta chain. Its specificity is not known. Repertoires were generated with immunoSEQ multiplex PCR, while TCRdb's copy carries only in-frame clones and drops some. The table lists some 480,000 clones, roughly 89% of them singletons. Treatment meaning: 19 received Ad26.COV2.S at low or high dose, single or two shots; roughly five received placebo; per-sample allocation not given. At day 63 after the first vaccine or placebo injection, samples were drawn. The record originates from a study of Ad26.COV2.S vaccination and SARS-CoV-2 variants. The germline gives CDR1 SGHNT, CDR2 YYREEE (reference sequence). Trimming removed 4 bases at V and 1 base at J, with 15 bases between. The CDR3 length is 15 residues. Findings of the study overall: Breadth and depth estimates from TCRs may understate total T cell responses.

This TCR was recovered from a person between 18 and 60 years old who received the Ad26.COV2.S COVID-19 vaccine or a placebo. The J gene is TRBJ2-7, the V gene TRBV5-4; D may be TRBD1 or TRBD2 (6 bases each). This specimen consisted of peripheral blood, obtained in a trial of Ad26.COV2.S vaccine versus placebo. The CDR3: CASSGGLAESYEQYF. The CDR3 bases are TGTGCCAGCAGCGGGGGCTTAGCGGAATCCTACGAGCAGTACTTC. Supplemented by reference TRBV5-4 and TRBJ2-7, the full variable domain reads ETGVTQSPTHLIKTRGQQVTLRCSSQSGHNTVSWYQQALGQGPQFIFQYYREEENGRGNFPPRFSGLQFPNYSSELNVNALELDDSALYLCASSGGLAESYEQYFGPGTRLTVT.